This TCR beta chain was profiled in a study of blood T cells in healthy people across ages (dated by TCRdb to 2013 to 2016). Broadly, across the study: In model experiments, template switching captured about one uniquely barcoded TCR beta cDNA molecule for every two T cells. For two donors (one aged 18 to 29 and one aged 80 or older), the study analyzed two additional independent replicas of 1 million unique cDNA reads from the same blood draw. To track age-related changes in TCR beta repertoire diversity, the study relied on deep sequencing normalized with unique cDNA molecular identifiers. The donors were divided into four age groups: young (average roughly 15 years), middle-aged (about 40), aged (approximately 59) and long-lived (roughly 82). To avoid experimental bias, donors of different ages were distributed randomly across sequencing lanes. The study at large found these results: As age increased, observed TCR beta diversity per million T cells dropped in a roughly linear way, and a significant reduction was already evident by age about 40. Because the CMV infection status of the donors was unknown, age-related changes in expanded clonotypes may potentially have been confounded. Estimates of total diversity based on one million sequenced T cells were considered lower bounds and underestimates. A strong correlation was found between observed TCR beta diversity and the percentage of naive T cells measured by flow cytometry. Conclusive comparison of naive and antigen-experienced compartments was prevented by the profiling of bulk unsorted PBMCs. Compared with the aged group, the long-lived group had more naive CD4+ T cells, fewer expanded clones and increased TCR diversity, a pattern suggesting age selection.

The library was built by means of 5' RACE. TCRdb records Illumina HiSeq 2500 as the sequencer. The second PCR ran for roughly 7 to 12 cycles and used a J-beta primer mix along with a sample-barcoded 5' primer. Each TCR beta cDNA molecule received a unique molecular identifier from a template-switch 5' adaptor carrying 12 random nucleotides. At least 2.5 million CDR3-containing paired-end reads were obtained from each sample. First-strand cDNA synthesis was performed from all RNA using the Mint cDNA synthesis kit, with priming by a TRBC-specific oligonucleotide. After uracil-DNA glycosylase treatment, a first 18-cycle PCR used universal primers M1SS and BC2_uni_R on all cDNA. Per the source publication's procedure: For normalization, 1 million high-quality reads were randomly selected from each sample, with every read carrying a distinct molecular identifier. Instead of being binned into consensus sequences, reads with shared molecular identifiers were discarded. MiTCR, with a Q25 quality threshold and the strictest error-elimination algorithm, was used for CDR3 identification, clonotype clustering and error correction. A nonparametric unseen species model with Euler transformation was used to estimate lower-bound total TCR beta diversity. In-frame beta chains were kept once TCRdb had trimmed the public reads at Q25 with fastp and called clones with MiXCR. Each record represents a unique CDR3 protein, reported with the most common genes and DNA among its rows. The V and J calls were not made by the authors but by TCRdb's processing. The sample table contains around 1,500,000 distinct CDR3 sequences; only one count was recorded for roughly 45% of them. The ten largest make up 7% to 9.5% of the sample.

Systemically healthy Caucasian individuals from Russia, 35 to 40 in total and aged about 6 to 90 years, were included as donors. Approximately 10 milliliters of peripheral blood were collected from each donor into EDTA-treated Vacutainer tubes. PBMCs were isolated by Ficoll-Paque density-gradient centrifugation, with at least 6 million obtained per sample. Trizol reagent was used to extract total RNA from PBMCs, with at least 6 micrograms per sample. For every donor, flow cytometry on a PBMC aliquot measured the percentage of naive CD45RAhigh/CD27high T cells. This clonotype was detected ten times or more. The antigen it recognizes is unknown. No per-base quality is available; no much larger clone lies one base away. Via the germline V gene, CDR1 is ENHRY and CDR2 SYGVKD. The trim is 3 bases for V and 5 bases for J, with a gap of 13 bases between the germline ends. From cysteine to phenylalanine, the CDR3 is 14 amino acids long. The CDR3 DNA has 42 bases and is translated from base 1.

The chain is assembled from TRBV10-3 and TRBJ1-2, with the D gene uncertain. The TCR was taken from a woman aged 18-35 years in good health. Sequencing was carried out using blood. The CDR3 corresponds to CAISEGSMGYGYTF. At the DNA level, the sequence is TGTGCCATCAGTGAAGGGTCAATGGGGTATGGCTACACCTTC.